The 4 T cell receptor beta chains below were found in one sample sequenced in a study of control samples from healthy donors and cancer patients. Method: immunoSEQ multiplex PCR; TCRdb's copy keeps in-frame clones and lacks some. This table has about 40,000 clones, around 90% appearing once. Sequenced sample: blood. Source of these receptors: a woman aged 50 to 60 in good health.

CDR3 in DNA: TGTGCCAGCAGCTTAGGAACAGGGGGTTGGTCACCCCTCCACTTT. It encodes CASSLGTGGWSPLHF. The genes are TRBV7-2 and TRBJ1-6, with 8 positions matching TRBD1. The CDR3 totals 15 residues. Germline values: CDR1 SGHTA, CDR2 FQGNSA. V gave up 1 base and J gave up 10 bases; unmatched junction bases: 6.

Regarding this clone: The junction departs from the called germline gene at one end, perhaps through a read error. The V and J genes are TRBV25-1 and TRBJ2-4; D may be TRBD2 (6 bases). Germline V gene data show CDR1 as MGHDK and CDR2 as SYGVNS. The CDR3 spans 13 residues. CDR3 nucleotide sequence: TGTGCCAGCACTGAAGGGCGGGGAGACATTCAGTACTTC. Protein: CASTEGRGDIQYF.

The chain has TRBV3-1 (or the pseudogene TRBV3-2) and TRBJ2-1; D remains ambiguous. Trimming shortened V by 5 bases and J by 0 bases, and 14 bases separated the two germline ends. CDR1 and CDR2 (germline): LGHDT, YNNKEL (reference sequence). The CDR3 runs 16 residues. The CDR3 DNA follows: TGTGCCAGCAGCACCCGACTCCCACACTCCTACAATGAGCAGTTCTTC. Protein sequence: CASSTRLPHSYNEQFF.

J is TRBJ2-2 and V is TRBV5-4; 8 bases map to TRBD2. After removal of 0 bases from V and 3 bases from J, the junction contained 4 bases not matched to a gene. Germline V gene sequence: CDR1 SGHNT, CDR2 YYREEE (reference sequence). The CDR3 is 16 amino acids. The CDR3 here is CASSLDRGGYTGELFF. For the CDR3, the DNA is TGTGCCAGCAGCTTGGATCGCGGGGGGTACACCGGGGAGCTGTTTTTT.